This T cell receptor beta chain was captured by sequencing in a study of cytomegalovirus exposure and HLA in healthy donors. Regarding the study as a whole: In a later analysis, productive TCRs from donors in an Asian-associated ancestry cluster reportedly carried fewer N-insertions than the cohort mean. A later analysis linked a missense variant in DCLRE1C to the trimming of TCR beta V and J genes.

PCR used 60 Vbeta primers and 13 Jbeta primers. As handled by the study authors: Tens of millions of unique TCR beta chains, 9 million to 14 million shared, were counted in a later analysis. The table came from immunoSEQ multiplex PCR; TCRdb's copy has only in-frame clones and leaves some out. From that table come the V and J calls and clone size; the DNA was used to work out D and trimming. The sample lists 150,000 or so clones; about 74% were seen once. Germline V gives CDR1 SGDLS, CDR2 YYNGEE. With 4 bases removed from V and 1 base from J, the gap between germline ends came to 18 bases. This CDR3 spans 16 amino acids. A few counts support this clone. No antigen is known for it.

This chain links TRBV9 with TRBJ2-7; weak D call: TRBD2 (6 bases). This clonotype was sampled from a man aged 18 to 35 in good health and CMV-seropositive. The sample taken for sequencing was PBMCs. The DNA for the CDR3 is TGTGCCAGCAGCTACGGTATGTCTAGCGCGTCCTACGAGCAGTACTTC. It encodes CASSYGMSSASYEQYF.